What follows are 32 T cell receptor beta chains derived from one specimen sequenced in a study of blood T cell repertoires in COVID-19. Repertoires were generated with immunoSEQ multiplex PCR, while TCRdb's copy carries only in-frame clones and drops some. The profile shows some 150,000 clones, about 83% of them singletons. Sequencing was done on a sample of peripheral blood. These receptors were taken from a woman older than 75 with acute or convalescent COVID-19.

The chain links TRBV5-8 to TRBJ2-5; the D gene is possibly TRBD1 (6 bases). The V gene lost 0 bases and the J gene lost 1 base, with 7 bases spanning the gap. The CDR3 contains 14 residues. In germline, CDR1 is SGHTS, CDR2 YDEGEE. The CDR3 reads CASSLGQVQETQYF. CDR3 coding DNA: TGTGCCAGCAGCTTGGGACAGGTCCAAGAGACCCAGTACTTC.

The CDR3 DNA reads as TGTGCCAGCAGTGGTCTAGCGGGAGGGGGTAATGAGCAGTTCTTC. Its translation is CASSGLAGGGNEQFF. J is TRBJ2-1 and V is TRBV25-1; 12 bases map to TRBD2. The CDR3 totals 15 residues. The germline CDR1 and CDR2 sequences are MGHDK and SYGVNS. V lost 4 bases, J lost 7 bases, and 5 bases stayed unmatched.

The chain links TRBV9 to TRBJ2-1, with a weak D call TRBD2 (5 bases). Germline CDR1 reads SGDLS; CDR2 reads YYNGEE. Between the trimmed V and J ends, which lost 0 bases and 4 bases, there was a span of 11 bases. This CDR3 comprises 15 residues. The CDR3 is CASSVGGWEYNEQFF. The CDR3 nucleotides are TGTGCCAGCAGCGTAGGGGGTTGGGAGTACAATGAGCAGTTCTTC.

The rearrangement uses TRBV11-2 and TRBJ2-7, with 10 bases matching TRBD1. Germline V gives CDR1 SGHAT, CDR2 FQNNGV. This CDR3 is built from 14 residues. The V and J ends lost 1 base and 6 bases, in that order; junction bases with no gene match: 3. The DNA for the CDR3 is TGTGCCAGCAGCTTAGGGACAGGGGGAAGCGAGCAGTACTTC. Residues: CASSLGTGGSEQYF. Together with reference TRBV11-2 and TRBJ2-7, the CDR3 gives the full variable domain: EAGVAQSPRYKIIEKRQSVAFWCNPISGHATLYWYQQILGQGPKLLIQFQNNGVVDDSQLPKDRFSAERLKGVDSTLKIQPAKLEDSAVYLCASSLGTGGSEQYFGPGTRLTVT.

The chain recombines TRBV30 with TRBJ1-5, with D possibly matching TRBD1 (5 bases). Germline V gene data show CDR1 as GTSNPN and CDR2 as SVGIG (reference sequence). This CDR3 contains 14 residues. Trimming took off 5 bases at V and 2 bases at J, with 13 bases between the two ends. In nucleotides, the CDR3 is TGTGCCTGGGGGGTCGGGGGTGGCAATCAGCCCCAGCATTTT. The encoded protein is CAWGVGGGNQPQHF.

The rearrangement joins TRBV18 to TRBJ1-3; TRBD1 matches 9 bases. The CDR3 runs to 15 residues. Germline CDR1 and CDR2: KGHSH and LQKENI. J lost 4 bases, V lost 3 bases, and 4 bases had no gene match. The CDR3 sequence: CASSPGTGPGNTIYF. CDR3 DNA: TGTGCCAGCTCACCCGGGACAGGGCCAGGAAACACCATATATTTT.

The chain combines TRBV7-9 with TRBJ2-7; 7 bases line up with TRBD2. This CDR3 is 17 amino acids long. Germline V gene lookup returns CDR1 SEHNR and CDR2 FQNEAQ (reference sequence). V was pared by 1 base and J by 3 bases, with 12 bases of the junction left unmatched. CDR3 nucleotides: TGTGCCAGCAGCTTAGTTTTGGGACCTGGGGACTACTACGAGCAGTACTTC. It specifies CASSLVLGPGDYYEQYF.

J is TRBJ2-3 and V is TRBV7-3; tentatively, D is TRBD1 (5 bases). CDR3 length equals 16 residues. The V end was cut by 3 bases, the J end by 0 bases, with 13 bases between. Germline V lookup: CDR1 SGHTA, CDR2 FQGTGA. CDR3 amino acids: CASSLGWGQSTDTQYF. The CDR3 coding sequence is TGTGCCAGCAGCTTGGGATGGGGCCAGAGCACAGATACGCAGTATTTT.

V and J are TRBV18 and TRBJ2-1, with TRBD2 as a possible D gene (7 bases). The germline V gene has CDR1 KGHSH and CDR2 LQKENI. V was pared by 3 bases and J by 6 bases, with 15 bases between. This CDR3 has 15 amino acids. In DNA form, the CDR3 reads TGTGCCAGCTCACCGTGGGAGGGAGGGGGCAATGAGCAGTTCTTC. Translated: CASSPWEGGGNEQFF.

The chain links TRBV12-3 or TRBV12-4 to TRBJ1-1; 7 positions agree with TRBD1. V lost 3 bases, J lost 12 bases, and 10 bases stayed unmatched. The CDR3 contains 13 residues. The chain's CDR3 is CASSFGQAAVTFF. In nucleotides, the CDR3 is TGTGCCAGCAGTTTCGGACAGGCCGCGGTAACTTTCTTT.

Only a few counts were recorded for this clone. DNA of the CDR3: TGCGCCAGCAGCCAAGACGAAAACAGGGGGGGCTACGAGCAGTACTTC. It codes for CASSQDENRGGYEQYF. The chain recombines TRBV4-1 with TRBJ2-7, with TRBD1 as a possible D gene (8 bases). Deletions cut 0 bases from V and 3 bases from J, with 15 bases between. CDR1 and CDR2 from the germline V gene are MGHRA and YSYEKL. The CDR3 is 16 amino acids.

The chain carries TRBV6-5 and TRBJ1-2, with 9 bases fitting TRBD1. CDR3 length equals 14 residues. J was trimmed by 4 bases and V by 6 bases; bases with no gene match: 6. Germline CDR1 reads MNHEY; CDR2 reads SVGAGI. Here the CDR3 DNA reads TGTGCCAGCAGACCCGACAGGGGGATCTATGGCTACACCTTC. It is translated as CASRPDRGIYGYTF.

This clone has a single count. CDR3 DNA: TGTGCCAGCAGCCCCCTCTCTGGAAACACCATATATTTT. This sequence encodes CASSPLSGNTIYF. The chain is built from TRBV3-1 (or the pseudogene TRBV3-2) and TRBJ1-3; D ambiguous. The CDR3 totals 13 residues. The V gene lost 4 bases and the J gene lost 0 bases, with 4 bases spanning the gap. Germline-derived CDR1 and CDR2 are LGHDT and YNNKEL (reference sequence).

The chain employs TRBV3-1 (or the pseudogene TRBV3-2) and TRBJ2-1, with D possibly TRBD2 on 5 matching bases. V lost 6 bases to trimming and J lost 6 bases, with 24 bases between them. Germline CDR1 is LGHDT and CDR2 is YNNKEL (reference sequence). The CDR3 has 17 amino acids. The CDR3 DNA is TGTGCCAGCAGTCCCCCCGACCCGGGGAGAGTGGGCAATGAGCAGTTCTTC. Its protein is CASSPPDPGRVGNEQFF.

This clone has just one count. The chain carries TRBV7-2 and TRBJ1-2; D is perhaps TRBD1 (5 bases). Germline-derived CDR1 and CDR2 are SGHTA and FQGNSA. V lost 1 base, J lost 3 bases, and 18 bases lay in between. CDR3 length: 17 amino acids. The CDR3 DNA follows: TGTGCCAGCAGCTTAGGGGGGGATGGTCAGACCCACTATGGCTACACCTTC. Its protein is CASSLGGDGQTHYGYTF.

The V gene is TRBV7-8, the J gene TRBJ2-1; 13 nucleotides match TRBD2. The V gene end was trimmed by 5 bases and the J gene end by 6 bases; junction bases not matched to a gene: 7. Germline-derived CDR1 and CDR2 are SGHVS and FQNEAQ. This CDR3 has 16 amino acids. CDR3 bases: TGTGCCAGCAGCGCCCTACTAGCGGGAGGGGGCAATGAGCAGTTCTTC. Translating gives CASSALLAGGGNEQFF.

The chain links TRBV18 to TRBJ2-7; D is undetermined. The CDR3 has 13 amino acids. Germline assignment: CDR1 KGHSH and CDR2 LQKENI. Trimming left V 2 bases short and J 2 bases short, with 7 bases between. CDR3 nucleotide sequence: TGTGCCAGCTCACCAGGCGGTACCTACGAGCAGTACTTC. It is translated as CASSPGGTYEQYF. Complete variable domain (other parts from reference TRBV18 and TRBJ2-7): NAGVMQNPRHLVRRRGQEARLRCSPMKGHSHVYWYRQLPEEGLKFMVYLQKENIIDESGMPKERFSAEFPKEGPSILRIQQVVRGDSAAYFCASSPGGTYEQYFGPGTRLTVT.

Only one count was recorded for this clone. V and J are TRBV7-9 and TRBJ2-1, with 8 bases identical to TRBD1. This CDR3 is built from 15 residues. Trimming at V came to 5 bases and at J to 4 bases, leaving 7 bases not matched to a gene. The germline gives CDR1 SEHNR, CDR2 FQNEAQ (reference sequence). The DNA for the CDR3 is TGTGCCAGCAGCCCTCAGGGGGCGTCTTACAATGAGCAGTTCTTC. This codes for CASSPQGASYNEQFF.

This chain joins TRBV6-5 and TRBJ2-2; 9 bases line up with TRBD1. V dropped 6 bases and J dropped 6; count of bases not matched to a gene: 8. CDR1 and CDR2 (germline): MNHEY, SVGAGI. CDR3 size: 15 residues. CDR3 coding DNA: TGTGCCAGCAGCCTCGACAGGGGGGTGGCCGGGGAGCTGTTTTTT. Translation: CASSLDRGVAGELFF.

This sequence joins TRBV7-3 and TRBJ2-1, with D possibly matching TRBD1 (6 bases). The CDR3 runs to 13 residues. The V end was cut by 6 bases, the J end by 9 bases, with 15 bases between. CDR1 and CDR2 from the germline V gene are SGHTA and FQGTGA. Here the CDR3 DNA reads TGTGCCAGCAGTCAAAAGCAGGGGACTGAGCAGTTCTTC. Protein: CASSQKQGTEQFF.

This chain uses TRBV2 with TRBJ2-3, with 7 bases aligning to TRBD2. This CDR3 region has 15 residues. After removal of 1 base from V and 10 bases from J, the junction contained 11 bases not matched to a gene. The germline V gene has CDR1 SNHLY and CDR2 FYNNEI. The CDR3 loop is CASSEGRSSSGSQYF. As DNA, the CDR3 is TGTGCCAGCAGTGAAGGGAGGTCGTCTAGCGGTTCGCAGTATTTT.

The chain carries TRBV3-1 (or the pseudogene TRBV3-2) and TRBJ1-1; TRBD1 agrees at 8 bases. Looked up from germline, CDR1 is LGHDT and CDR2 is YNNKEL (reference sequence). The CDR3 is 14 residues long. J lost 5 bases, V lost 0 bases, and 2 bases had no gene match. The CDR3 DNA sequence: TGTGCCAGCAGCCAAGAGGACAGGGTTACTGAAGCTTTCTTT. Protein product: CASSQEDRVTEAFF.

This chain links TRBV5-4 with TRBJ2-3; 10 bases fit TRBD2. The germline V gene encodes CDR1 SGHNT and CDR2 YYREEE (reference sequence). V was pared by 6 bases and J by 3 bases, with 7 bases of the junction left unmatched. CDR3 length: 15 amino acids. CDR3 sequence reads: CASTPVSGGTDTQYF. As DNA, the CDR3 is TGTGCCAGCACCCCGGTTAGCGGGGGGACAGATACGCAGTATTTT.

This clone was picked up one time. This rearrangement joins TRBV6-1 to TRBJ2-7, with D tentatively TRBD1 (6 bases). The V gene's germline CDR1 is MNHNS and CDR2 SASEGT. The CDR3 covers 17 residues. Trimming stripped 0 bases from V and 2 bases from J, with 17 bases between. The CDR3 loop is CASSEATSGVVPYEQYF. DNA of the CDR3: TGTGCCAGCAGTGAAGCAACGTCAGGGGTGGTCCCCTACGAGCAGTACTTC.

This clone is a singleton in its sample. Written as DNA, the CDR3 is TGTGCCAGCAGACGGGACTTTCGCGAGCAGTACTTC. It specifies CASRRDFREQYF. This chain links TRBV2 with TRBJ2-7, with D possibly being TRBD2 (6 bases). Germline V lookup: CDR1 SNHLY, CDR2 FYNNEI. V was clipped by 6 bases and J by 6 bases, with 12 bases between them. This CDR3 has 12 residues.

This clone was seen only a few times. V usage is TRBV5-4 and J usage is TRBJ2-7; TRBD1 aligns across 9 bases. The CDR3 contains 14 residues. Germline CDR1 and CDR2: SGHNT and YYREEE (reference sequence). Trimming took 4 bases from V and 5 from J; bases not matched to a gene: 7. CDR3 nucleotide sequence: TGTGCCAGCAGCCAGCCGGGACAGGGAAACGAGCAGTACTTC. Translation gives CASSQPGQGNEQYF.

The rearrangement joins TRBV20-1 to TRBJ2-7; D is perhaps TRBD1 (5 bases). Germline CDR1 and CDR2: DFQATT and SNEGSKA (reference sequence). V lost 3 bases, J lost 6 bases, and 12 bases lay in between. The CDR3 sequence is 12 residues long. CDR3 nucleotide sequence: TGCAGTGCTAGTGCAGGGTGGGCCGAGCAGTACTTC. This translates into CSASAGWAEQYF.

The genes are TRBV19 and TRBJ1-1; 7 bases line up with TRBD1. Per germline, CDR1 LNHDA and CDR2 SQIVND (reference sequence). The CDR3 runs to 13 residues. V trimming: 7 bases; J trimming: 6 bases; junction bases outside the gene matches: 8. In nucleotides, the CDR3 is TGTGCCAGTAAGGGGGCAGGGGCCCCTGAAGCTTTCTTT. Its protein product is CASKGAGAPEAFF.

The chain combines TRBV5-1 with TRBJ2-2, with a tentative D call TRBD1 (5 bases). V lost 2 bases to trimming and J lost 7 bases, with 15 bases between them. The germline gives CDR1 SGHRS, CDR2 YFSETQ. The CDR3 length is 15 residues. CDR3 residues: CASSLTLGASGELFF. The CDR3 DNA reads TGCGCCAGCAGCTTAACCCTTGGGGCTAGCGGGGAGCTGTTTTTT.

This chain joins TRBV7-2 and TRBJ2-1; D call uncertain. Germline loops: CDR1 SGHTA, CDR2 FQGNSA. V shed 4 bases and J shed 0 bases, with 7 bases lying between them. The CDR3 has 14 amino acids. CDR3 amino acids: CASSSPNSYNEQFF. In DNA, the CDR3 is TGTGCCAGCAGCTCCCCCAACTCCTACAATGAGCAGTTCTTC.

The count of this clone is one. The chain recombines TRBV21-1 with TRBJ2-2; no DNA check was done on the table's D call, TRBD2. TRBV21-1 is listed as a pseudogene. This CDR3 contains 17 residues. The CDR3 region is CASSKGLLAGIPGELFF. In DNA, the CDR3 is TGTGCCAGCAGCAAAGGTCTGCTAGCGGGGATCCCCGGGGAGCTGTTTTTT.

This chain uses TRBV28 with TRBJ1-2; TRBD1 is a possible D gene (5 bases). V shed 1 base and J shed 2 bases, with 11 bases lying between them. The germline gives CDR1 MDHEN, CDR2 SYDVKM. The CDR3 sequence is 15 residues long. The DNA of the CDR3 is TGTGCCAGCAGTTTATCAGCTACAGGAAACTATGGCTACACCTTC. It codes for CASSLSATGNYGYTF.